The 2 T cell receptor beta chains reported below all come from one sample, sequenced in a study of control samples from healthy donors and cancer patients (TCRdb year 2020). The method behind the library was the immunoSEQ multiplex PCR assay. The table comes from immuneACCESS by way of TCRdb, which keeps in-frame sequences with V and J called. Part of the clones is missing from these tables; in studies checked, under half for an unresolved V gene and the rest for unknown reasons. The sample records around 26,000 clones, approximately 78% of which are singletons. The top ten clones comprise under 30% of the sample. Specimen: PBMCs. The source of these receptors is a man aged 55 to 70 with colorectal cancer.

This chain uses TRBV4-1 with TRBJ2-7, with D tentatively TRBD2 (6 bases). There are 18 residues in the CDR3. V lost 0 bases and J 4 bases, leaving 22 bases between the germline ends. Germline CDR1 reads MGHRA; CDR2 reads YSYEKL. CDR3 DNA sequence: TGCGCCAGCAGCCAAGAATCGATTGGAGGGGCGTCAACTTACGAGCAGTACTTC. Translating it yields CASSQESIGGASTYEQYF.

The CDR3 bases are TGCGCCAGCAGCTTCCGACAGATAGACGGGGAGCTGTTTTTT. It yields the protein CASSFRQIDGELFF. The chain recombines TRBV5-1 with TRBJ2-2, with D perhaps matching TRBD1 (5 bases). The CDR3 is 14 amino acids. V lost 2 bases, J lost 7 bases, and 12 bases lay in between. Germline assignment: CDR1 SGHRS and CDR2 YFSETQ.